This record covers a single T cell receptor (beta chain). Its antigen is unidentified. The DNA is omitted, as the CDR3 cannot be located on it reliably, and the CDR3 follows TCRdb's listing. In germline, CDR1 is MNHEY, CDR2 SVGAGI. With termini counted, the CDR3 has 14 amino acids. Sequencing used immunoSEQ multiplex PCR; TCRdb keeps in-frame clones, though not all of them. The sample carries roughly 100,000 clones, approximately 87% recorded once. The sample originates from a study of PD-L1 blockade in urothelial cancer. Background on the study: Before enrollment, 0 to 3 chemotherapy regimens had been given to patients. Blood analyses occurred 3 weeks (second dose) and 6 weeks post treatment start. Regarding the study as a whole: Durable-benefit patients had greater expansion of tumor-associated blood clones at 3 weeks.

The time point: peripheral blood 6 weeks after treatment start. Between 1 and 8 samples, pretreatment and on-treatment, were given by each patient. Sample: PBMCs, taken around atezolizumab (anti-PD-L1) treatment. The gene calls are TRBV6-5 and TRBJ2-7; the DNA was not used to check the table's D call, TRBD1. The receptor's source is a man aged 65 to 85 with urothelial cancer. The CDR3 sequence is CASSTSTGSYEQYF.